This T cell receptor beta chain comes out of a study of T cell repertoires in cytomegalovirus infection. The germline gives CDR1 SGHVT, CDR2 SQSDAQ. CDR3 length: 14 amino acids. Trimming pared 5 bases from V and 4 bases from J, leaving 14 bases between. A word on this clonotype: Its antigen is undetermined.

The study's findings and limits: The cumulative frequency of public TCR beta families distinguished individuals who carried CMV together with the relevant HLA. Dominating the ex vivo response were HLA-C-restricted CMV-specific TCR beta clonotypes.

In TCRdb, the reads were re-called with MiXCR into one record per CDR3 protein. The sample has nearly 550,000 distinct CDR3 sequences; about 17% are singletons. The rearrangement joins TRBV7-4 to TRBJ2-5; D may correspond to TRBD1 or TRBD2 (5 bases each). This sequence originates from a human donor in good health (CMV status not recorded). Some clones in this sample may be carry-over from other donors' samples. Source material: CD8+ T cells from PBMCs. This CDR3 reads CASSPSLGPETQYF. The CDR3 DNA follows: TGTGCCAGCAGCCCATCACTGGGACCAGAGACCCAGTACTTC.